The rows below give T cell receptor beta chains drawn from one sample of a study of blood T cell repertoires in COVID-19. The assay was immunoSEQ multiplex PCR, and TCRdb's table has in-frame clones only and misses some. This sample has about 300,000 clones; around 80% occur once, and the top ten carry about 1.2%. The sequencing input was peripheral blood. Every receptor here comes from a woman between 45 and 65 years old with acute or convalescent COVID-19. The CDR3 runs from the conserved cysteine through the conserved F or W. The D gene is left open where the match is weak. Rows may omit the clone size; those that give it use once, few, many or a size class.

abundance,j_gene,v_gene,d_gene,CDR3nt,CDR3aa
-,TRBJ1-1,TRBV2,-,TGTGCCAGCAGGGAGGATCTCGAAGCGTTCTTT,CASREDLEAFF
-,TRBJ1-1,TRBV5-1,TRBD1,TGCGCCAGCAGCTCCCTAAAGGGGGCCCCTGAAGCTTTCTTT,CASSSLKGAPEAFF
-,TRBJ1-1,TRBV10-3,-,TGTGCCATCAGGAGGGGGGGAAACACTGAAGCTTTCTTT,CAIRRGGNTEAFF
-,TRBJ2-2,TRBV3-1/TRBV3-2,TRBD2,TGTGCCAGCAGGCCAGCGGGAGGGCCGATCACCGGGGAGCTGTTTTTT,CASRPAGGPITGELFF
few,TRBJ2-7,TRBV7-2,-,TGTGCCAGCAGCTTGGGGGCCGCATACTACGAGCAGTACTTC,CASSLGAAYYEQYF
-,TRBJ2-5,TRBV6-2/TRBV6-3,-,TGTGCCAGCAGTTACAATCCGACAGGGAGGAGAATGGAGACCCAGTACTTC,CASSYNPTGRRMETQYF
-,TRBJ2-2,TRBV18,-,TGTGCCAGCTCACCGGGCGCGAAGAACACCGGGGAGCTGTTTTTT,CASSPGAKNTGELFF
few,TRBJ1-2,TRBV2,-,TGTGCCAGCAGCTTCAGGGCGGGGGACGGCTACACCTTC,CASSFRAGDGYTF
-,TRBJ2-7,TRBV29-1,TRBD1,TGCAGCGTACGGGGACAGGGGGCAGACGGCGAGCAGTACTTC,CSVRGQGADGEQYF
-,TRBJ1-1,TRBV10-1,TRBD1,TGCGCCAGCAGTGTCGACAGGGCATCCACTGAAGCTTTCTTT,CASSVDRASTEAFF
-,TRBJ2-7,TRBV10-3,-,TGTGCCTCTTCGACTAGTCCCTACGAGCAGTACTTC,CASSTSPYEQYF
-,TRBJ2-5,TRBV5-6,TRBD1,TGTGCCAGCAGCGCCTACAGGGGTGGGGGAGAGACCCAGTACTTC,CASSAYRGGGETQYF
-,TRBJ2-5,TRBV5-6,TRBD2,TGTGCCAGCAGCCCAAGCGGACTAGATGGGACCCAGTACTTC,CASSPSGLDGTQYF
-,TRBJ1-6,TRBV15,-,TGTGCCACCAGCAGAGACTTCTCCTCCTATAATTCACCCCTCCACTTT,CATSRDFSSYNSPLHF
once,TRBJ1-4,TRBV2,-,TGTGCCAGCAGCGCGGCGGGGAGGAATGAAAAACTGTTTTTT,CASSAAGRNEKLFF
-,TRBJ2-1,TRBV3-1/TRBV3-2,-,TGTGCCAGCATATCCTACAATGAGCAGTTCTTC,CASISYNEQFF
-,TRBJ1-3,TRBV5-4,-,TGTGCCAGCACCCTACAGGGCTCTGGAAACACCATATATTTT,CASTLQGSGNTIYF
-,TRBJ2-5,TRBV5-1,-,TGCGCCAGCAGCTTGGGGGACACGGGGAACCAAGAGACCCAGTACTTC,CASSLGDTGNQETQYF
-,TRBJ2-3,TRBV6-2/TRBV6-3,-,TGTGCCAGCAGTTACGGGACTCTCTCCCGGGTGGCTACGCAGTATTTT,CASSYGTLSRVATQYF
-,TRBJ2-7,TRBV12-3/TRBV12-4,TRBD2,TGTGCCAGCAGTTCTACTAGCGGGGGTGAGCAGTACTTC,CASSSTSGGEQYF
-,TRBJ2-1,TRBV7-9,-,TGTGCCAGCAGCTCCGGGGGCAATGAGCAGTTCTTC,CASSSGGNEQFF
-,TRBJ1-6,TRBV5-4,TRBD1,TGTGCCAGCAGCCCACCAGGGGGCGTAGGCTCACCCCTCCACTTT,CASSPPGGVGSPLHF
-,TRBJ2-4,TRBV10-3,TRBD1,TGTGCCATCAGTGAGGAGACGACAGGGGACCTAGCCAAAAACATTCAGTACTTC,CAISEETTGDLAKNIQYF
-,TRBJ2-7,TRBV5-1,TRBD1,TGCGCCAGCAGGCGGACAGGGCCCTACGAGCAGTACTTC,CASRRTGPYEQYF
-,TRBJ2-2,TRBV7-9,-,TGTGCCAGCAGTTCCAGAACAGCGAACACCGGGGAGCTGTTTTTT,CASSSRTANTGELFF
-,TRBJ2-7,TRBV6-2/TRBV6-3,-,TGTGCCAGCAGTTACCGGGCAGGGAATTTGAGACGGTACGAGCAGTACTTC,CASSYRAGNLRRYEQYF
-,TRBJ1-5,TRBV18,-,TGTGCCAGCTCACCACCCGGAGGGCTGGAGCAGCCCCAGCATTTT,CASSPPGGLEQPQHF
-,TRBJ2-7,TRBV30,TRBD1,TGTGCCTGGAGTACCCTACAGGGGGCCGACGAGCAGTACTTC,CAWSTLQGADEQYF
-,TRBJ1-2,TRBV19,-,TGTGCCAGTAGCACCGGACACCCCAACTATGGCTACACCTTC,CASSTGHPNYGYTF
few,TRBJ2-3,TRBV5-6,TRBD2,TGTGCCAGCAGCCAGCTAGCGGGGGGCACAGATACGCAGTATTTT,CASSQLAGGTDTQYF
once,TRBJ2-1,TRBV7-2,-,TGTGCCAGCAGCCTTAGTTCCTACAATGAGCAGTTCTTC,CASSLSSYNEQFF